These 10 T cell receptor beta chains came from one sample sequenced in a study of regulatory T cells in long-lasting Graves disease. Time point given: persistent/refractory GD, antithyroid drugs over 5 years with positive TRAb. Generation of the TCR library employed RNA extracted from PBMCs. Sequencing libraries for TCR beta were prepared with iRepertoire HTBI primers and Arm-PCR of CDR3 regions. TCRdb analysed the multiplex PCR reads with MiXCR anew, one entry per CDR3 protein. The sample contains a few hundred thousand distinct CDR3 sequences, around a quarter of which appear only once. Sequences were derived from peripheral blood mononuclear cells (PBMCs), sampled when the disease was refractory, from a patient treated with antithyroid drugs. All receptors come from a female donor with Graves disease.

The chain combines TRBV9 with TRBJ2-6; D gene uncertain. This CDR3 comprises 17 residues. Trimming removed 0 bases from V and 2 bases from J, with 12 bases in between. Germline V gives CDR1 SGDLS, CDR2 YYNGEE. CDR3 bases: TGTGCCAGCAGCGTAGGGGCCACCGCGCCTGGGGCCAACGTCCTGACTTTC. Protein sequence: CASSVGATAPGANVLTF. The variable domain in full, with the rest retrieved from reference TRBV9 and TRBJ2-6, is DSGVTQTPKHLITATGQRVTLRCSPRSGDLSVYWYQQSLDQGLQFLIQYYNGEERAKGNILERFSAQQFPDLHSELNLSSLELGDSALYFCASSVGATAPGANVLTFGAGSRLTVL.

This chain joins TRBV12-3 or TRBV12-4 and TRBJ2-7; 11 positions agree with TRBD2. Losses at the gene ends were 5 bases for V and 4 bases for J; bases not matched to a gene: 7. The CDR3 runs 15 residues. CDR3 sequence reads: CASSITSGSTYEQYF. CDR3 in DNA: TGTGCCAGCAGTATTACTAGCGGGAGCACATACGAGCAGTACTTC.

This chain links TRBV6-1 with TRBJ1-5, with D tentatively TRBD1 (6 bases). V dropped 0 bases and J dropped 6 bases, with 9 bases sitting between them. The CDR3 is 14 residues long. The V gene's germline CDR1 is MNHNS and CDR2 SASEGT. This chain's CDR3 is CASSEAGARQPQHF. CDR3 bases: TGTGCCAGCAGTGAAGCGGGGGCACGTCAGCCCCAGCATTTT.

This clonotype was found many times. The chain is built from TRBV28 and TRBJ1-2, with 7 positions matching TRBD1. The CDR3 sequence is 15 residues long. CDR1 and CDR2 from the germline V gene are MDHEN and SYDVKM. Trimming cost V 6 bases and J 4 bases; bases outside gene matches: 11. CDR3 sequence reads: CASSKGQVLLYGYTF. The CDR3 DNA follows: TGTGCCAGCAGCAAAGGACAGGTGCTACTCTATGGCTACACCTTC.

In regard to this clonotype: A read error is possible here, since a much larger clone lies one base away. The chain employs TRBV29-1 and TRBJ1-1, with a possible D match to TRBD1 (6 bases). Trimming shortened V by 6 bases and J by 0 bases, and 11 bases separated the two germline ends. Germline V gene sequence: CDR1 SQVTM, CDR2 ANQGSEA. This CDR3 has 13 residues. The CDR3 region has the DNA TGCAGCGTGCACGAGGGGGTGAACACTGAAGCTTTCTTT. Its translation: CSVHEGVNTEAFF.

This clonotype has only one observation. V usage is TRBV5-6 and J usage is TRBJ1-4, with a tentative D call TRBD1 (5 bases). Trimming stripped 1 base from V and 3 bases from J, with 16 bases between. CDR3 length: 17 amino acids. The germline gives CDR1 SGHDT, CDR2 YYEEEE. The CDR3 DNA reads TGTGCCAGCAGCTTGTTGGGGCCCGGAGTACCTAATGAAAAACTGTTTTTT. It translates to CASSLLGPGVPNEKLFF.

This clonotype was observed many times. The chain uses TRBV12-3 or TRBV12-4 and TRBJ2-4; TRBD1 might be the D (6 bases). This CDR3 spans 15 amino acids. V shed 6 bases and J shed 1 base, with 13 bases lying between them. The CDR3 nucleotides read TGTGCCAGCAGCCCCGGGACATCGGCCAAAAACATTCAGTACTTC. It yields the protein CASSPGTSAKNIQYF.

This clonotype has at least ten counts. The CDR3 nucleotides are TGTGCCAGCAGTTACCGCCAGGGGAACGAGCAGTACTTC. Its translation: CASSYRQGNEQYF. The gene calls are TRBV6-5 and TRBJ2-7, with TRBD1 as a possible D gene (6 bases). The CDR3 loop spans 13 amino acids. Germline V gene lookup returns CDR1 MNHEY and CDR2 SVGAGI. The V end lost 2 bases, the J end lost 5 bases, and 10 bases lay between the germline ends.

In its sample, this clonotype was seen many times. The chain uses TRBV2 and TRBJ2-5; TRBD1 might be the D (6 bases). V was clipped by 4 bases and J by 4 bases, with 10 bases between them. Germline V gene data show CDR1 as SNHLY and CDR2 as FYNNEI. This CDR3 region has 13 residues. The CDR3 DNA sequence: TGTGCCAGCAGTGTTAGGGGGATAGAGACCCAGTACTTC. Translating it yields CASSVRGIETQYF. Supplemented by reference TRBV2 and TRBJ2-5, the full variable domain reads EPEVTQTPSHQVTQMGQEVILRCVPISNHLYFYWYRQILGQKVEFLVSFYNNEISEKSEIFDDQFSVERPDGSNFTLKIRSTKLEDSAMYFCASSVRGIETQYFGPGTRLLVL.

Here the CDR3 DNA reads TGTGCCAGCAGCCTCTACTCGACGTCCACCGGGGAGCTGTTTTTT. Translation gives CASSLYSTSTGELFF. The chain carries TRBV7-9 and TRBJ2-2, with D unclear. Deletions cut 5 bases from V and 4 bases from J, with 14 bases between. CDR1 is SEHNR, CDR2 FQNEAQ, per germline (reference sequence). The CDR3 is 15 amino acids. Full variable domain (remainder filled in from reference TRBV7-9 and TRBJ2-2): DTGVSQNPRHKITKRGQNVTFRCDPISEHNRLYWYRQTLGQGPEFLTYFQNEAQLEKSRLLSDRFSAERPKGSFSTLEIQRTEQGDSAMYLCASSLYSTSTGELFFGEGSRLTVL.